A single sample gave rise to the 20 T cell receptor beta chains below, sequenced in a study of cytomegalovirus exposure and HLA in healthy donors (dated by TCRdb to between 2016 and 2019). The library was built by means of the immunoSEQ multiplex PCR assay. TCRdb re-hosts the immuneACCESS table, in-frame sequences only. Its copies lack some clones; in the studies checked, an unresolved V gene accounts for under half of them, and the cause for the rest is not known. Within this sample are about 130,000 clones, with 89% of them counted one time only. Clones ranked in the top ten supply approximately 9.2% of the sample. Sequencing input: PBMCs. Source of these receptors: a woman aged 18-29 years in good health and CMV-seropositive.

This chain joins TRBV7-2 and TRBJ1-6; D unresolved. Germline V gene data show CDR1 as SGHTA and CDR2 as FQGNSA. The CDR3 spans 13 residues. V was trimmed by 4 bases and J by 4 bases, leaving 5 bases between them. The CDR3 DNA follows: TGTGCCAGCAGCTCACAATATAATTCACCCCTCCACTTT. Translating it yields CASSSQYNSPLHF.

The CDR3 is CASSLTWTDRGISAFF. CDR3 coding DNA: TGTGCCAGCAGCTTAACTTGGACCGACAGGGGGATTTCGGCTTTCTTT. The V and J genes are TRBV7-8 and TRBJ1-1; 9 bases fit TRBD1. Germline V gene sequence: CDR1 SGHVS, CDR2 FQNEAQ. The CDR3 is 16 residues long. With V trimmed by 2 bases and J by 11 bases, 15 bases remained unmatched.

This chain joins TRBV7-2 and TRBJ2-7, with 12 bases aligning to TRBD2. There are 13 residues in the CDR3. J was trimmed by 5 bases and V by 6 bases; bases with no gene match: 2. Germline V gene lookup returns CDR1 SGHTA and CDR2 FQGNSA. The chain's CDR3 is CASSPSGGDEQYF. In DNA form, the CDR3 reads TGTGCCAGCAGTCCTAGCGGGGGGGACGAGCAGTACTTC.

The chain links TRBV5-5 to TRBJ2-4, with D uncertain. Trimming took 0 bases from V and 1 from J, leaving 5 bases between them. The germline CDR1 and CDR2 sequences are SGHKS and YYEKEE (reference sequence). The CDR3 contains 14 residues. For the CDR3, the DNA is TGTGCCAGCAGCTTGGATCTCGCCAAAAACATTCAGTACTTC. It yields the protein CASSLDLAKNIQYF.

The V and J genes are TRBV6-1 and TRBJ2-2; 8 bases map to TRBD1. The V gene's germline CDR1 is MNHNS and CDR2 SASEGT. Germline trimming cut 3 bases from V and 4 bases from J; bases unmatched to any gene: 4. This CDR3 spans 15 amino acids. The CDR3 nucleotides are TGTGCCAGCAGTGACTACAGGGGGGCCACCGGGGAGCTGTTTTTT. Protein product: CASSDYRGATGELFF.

The V gene is TRBV6-5, the J gene TRBJ2-7, with 8 bases fitting TRBD2. The CDR3 covers 15 residues. Germline lookup yields CDR1 MNHEY and CDR2 SVGAGI. The V segment lost 5 bases and the J segment 0 bases; nucleotides outside the gene matches: 6. The DNA of the CDR3 is TGTGCCAGCAGTGCATTAGCGGGGAGCTCCTACGAGCAGTACTTC. Translated, it gives CASSALAGSSYEQYF.

The chain is built from TRBV7-9 and TRBJ2-5; the match to TRBD1 covers 10 bases. The germline gives CDR1 SEHNR, CDR2 FQNEAQ (reference sequence). V shed 5 bases, J shed 5 bases, and the junction held 2 bases outside the gene matches. The CDR3 is 13 amino acids. CDR3 DNA sequence: TGTGCCAGCAGCAGACAGGGGGCCGAGACCCAGTACTTC. Protein: CASSRQGAETQYF.

The V gene is TRBV2, the J gene TRBJ2-5, with 14 bases matching TRBD2. The CDR3 is made up of 19 amino acids. The V gene's germline CDR1 is SNHLY and CDR2 FYNNEI. Trimming removed 2 bases from V and 5 bases from J; junction bases left unmatched: 13. The CDR3 here is CASSEKGLAGVLIWETQYF. CDR3 nucleotide sequence: TGTGCCAGCAGTGAAAAGGGACTAGCGGGGGTACTGATTTGGGAGACCCAGTACTTC. Full variable domain (missing parts from reference TRBV2 and TRBJ2-5): EPEVTQTPSHQVTQMGQEVILRCVPISNHLYFYWYRQILGQKVEFLVSFYNNEISEKSEIFDDQFSVERPDGSNFTLKIRSTKLEDSAMYFCASSEKGLAGVLIWETQYFGPGTRLLVL.

This sequence joins TRBV4-3 and TRBJ2-7, with 9 bases lining up with TRBD2. Trimming at V came to 4 bases and at J to 2 bases, leaving 3 bases not matched to a gene. This CDR3 contains 14 residues. Germline V gene sequence: CDR1 LGHNA, CDR2 YSLEER. This CDR3 reads CASSPGTSTYEQYF. CDR3 nucleotides: TGCGCCAGCAGCCCCGGGACTAGCACCTACGAGCAGTACTTC.

The V gene is TRBV11-2, the J gene TRBJ1-4; tentative D call: TRBD1 (5 bases). The CDR3 sequence is 14 residues long. V gave up 5 bases and J gave up 8 bases, with 15 bases separating them. Germline V gene sequence: CDR1 SGHAT, CDR2 FQNNGV. The CDR3 coding sequence is TGTGCCAGCAGCCCGGTTGAAAAGGGGGAAAAACTGTTTTTT. Amino acid sequence: CASSPVEKGEKLFF.

CDR3 amino acids: CASSLAVEQGATQYF. The CDR3 DNA follows: TGTGCCAGCAGCTTGGCCGTGGAACAGGGGGCTACCCAGTACTTC. This chain uses TRBV5-6 with TRBJ2-5, with 9 bases aligning to TRBD1. V trimming: 0 bases; J trimming: 8 bases; junction bases outside the gene matches: 8. The CDR3 has 15 amino acids. Per the germline V gene, CDR1 is SGHDT and CDR2 is YYEEEE.

The chain employs TRBV11-1 and TRBJ2-5; D uncertain. This CDR3 has 13 amino acids. The ends were cut back, 1 base at V and 7 bases at J, with 10 bases in the middle. CDR1 SGHAT and CDR2 FQDESV come from the germline V gene (reference sequence). The CDR3 coding sequence is TGTGCCAGCAGCTTAGGTCCCGGTCGGACCCAGTACTTC. This encodes CASSLGPGRTQYF.

This chain connects TRBV10-3 to TRBJ1-1; possibly TRBD1 for D (6 bases). Germline values: CDR1 ENHRY, CDR2 SYGVKD. The CDR3 extends over 13 amino acids. The V gene lost 6 bases and the J gene lost 1 base, with 9 bases spanning the gap. CDR3 in DNA: TGTGCCATCAGAACACAGGGGAACACTGAAGCTTTCTTT. Residues: CAIRTQGNTEAFF.

The V call is TRBV2, the J call TRBJ2-3; 7 bases match TRBD2. The CDR3 extends over 17 amino acids. Germline CDR1 and CDR2: SNHLY and FYNNEI. With V trimmed by 0 bases and J by 7 bases, 13 bases remained unmatched. This CDR3 is CASSEAQMAGDLYTQYF. The DNA of the CDR3 is TGTGCCAGCAGTGAAGCGCAGATGGCGGGGGATTTATATACGCAGTATTTT.

The V and J genes are TRBV7-9 and TRBJ2-1; 15 bases map to TRBD2. The germline CDR1 and CDR2 sequences are SEHNR and FQNEAQ (reference sequence). The ends lost 5 bases at V and 7 bases at J; junction bases unmatched: 12. The CDR3 is 18 amino acids. Here the CDR3 reads CASSPGLAGGMRGNEQFF. The CDR3 DNA sequence: TGTGCCAGCAGCCCTGGACTAGCGGGGGGGATGCGAGGGAATGAGCAGTTCTTC.

V and J are TRBV30 and TRBJ1-2, with D perhaps TRBD1 (5 bases). Germline V CDR1 and CDR2: GTSNPN, SVGIG (reference sequence). The CDR3 sequence is 14 residues long. Trimming pared 5 bases from V and 6 bases from J, leaving 19 bases between. For the CDR3, the DNA is TGTGCCTGGCCAGGACGGGGGGGGTCGGATGGCTACACCTTC. This encodes CAWPGRGGSDGYTF. Full variable domain (remainder filled in from reference TRBV30 and TRBJ1-2): SQTIHQWPATLVQPVGSPLSLECTVEGTSNPNLYWYRQAAGRGLQLLFYSVGIGQISSEVPQNLSASRPQDRQFILSSKKLLLSDSGFYLCAWPGRGGSDGYTFGSGTRLTVV.

The V call is TRBV6-6, the J call TRBJ1-2; a possible D gene is TRBD1 (5 bases). The germline V gene encodes CDR1 MNHNY and CDR2 SVGAGI (reference sequence). The CDR3 consists of 12 residues. V was cut by 7 bases and J by 8 bases, with 14 bases left in between. The chain's CDR3 is CASTFRGLGYTF. The CDR3 DNA is TGTGCCAGCACTTTTAGGGGTTTAGGCTACACCTTC.

The rearrangement links TRBV4-2 to TRBJ1-5; D call uncertain. Germline V CDR1 and CDR2: LGHNA, YNFKEQ. CDR3 length: 13 residues. The V end lost 0 bases, the J end lost 5 bases, and 5 bases lay between the germline ends. Here the CDR3 DNA reads TGTGCCAGCAGCCAAGATCCCGATCAGCCCCAGCATTTT. Translated, it gives CASSQDPDQPQHF.

V and J are TRBV7-9 and TRBJ1-2, with TRBD1 matching 7 bases. Germline V gene sequence: CDR1 SEHNR, CDR2 FQNEAQ (reference sequence). Trimming at V came to 1 base and at J to 4 bases, leaving 9 bases not matched to a gene. The CDR3 extends over 16 amino acids. CDR3 loop: CASSLEGRGIGYGYTF. CDR3 nucleotide sequence: TGTGCCAGCAGCTTAGAGGGCAGGGGGATCGGCTATGGCTACACCTTC.

The CDR3 DNA follows: TGTGCCAGCAGTTCAGGACAAACCTACGAGCAGTACTTC. It translates to CASSSGQTYEQYF. The gene calls are TRBV6-5 and TRBJ2-7; perhaps TRBD1 as D (5 bases). CDR3 size: 13 residues. Germline CDR1 MNHEY, CDR2 SVGAGI. V lost 4 bases and J 2 bases, leaving 9 bases between the germline ends.